This T cell receptor beta chain appears in the sequencing data of a study of OX40 agonist ivuxolimab in advanced cancers. Germline V gene lookup returns CDR1 SGHAT and CDR2 FQDESV (reference sequence). The CDR3 is made up of 15 amino acids. The ends were cut back, 5 bases at V and 8 bases at J, with 21 bases in the middle. Study-level results: The mean number of expanded clones was higher in CD8+ T cells than in CD4+.

A remark on this clone: Its antigen is unidentified.

Assay: immunoSEQ multiplex PCR; the TCRdb copy retains only in-frame clones and omits some. The table includes 35,000 to 45,000 clones, around 87% detected once. The J gene is TRBJ1-2, the V gene TRBV11-1, with D perhaps TRBD1 (5 bases). The sequence was collected from an adult with an advanced solid tumor such as melanoma, head and neck, liver or kidney cancer. Specimen: CD4+ or CD8+ T cells sorted from blood, collected in a trial of the OX40 agonist ivuxolimab. CDR3: CASSRTRGLMEGYTF. CDR3 DNA: TGTGCCAGCAGCCGAACTCGGGGCCTCATGGAGGGCTACACCTTC.